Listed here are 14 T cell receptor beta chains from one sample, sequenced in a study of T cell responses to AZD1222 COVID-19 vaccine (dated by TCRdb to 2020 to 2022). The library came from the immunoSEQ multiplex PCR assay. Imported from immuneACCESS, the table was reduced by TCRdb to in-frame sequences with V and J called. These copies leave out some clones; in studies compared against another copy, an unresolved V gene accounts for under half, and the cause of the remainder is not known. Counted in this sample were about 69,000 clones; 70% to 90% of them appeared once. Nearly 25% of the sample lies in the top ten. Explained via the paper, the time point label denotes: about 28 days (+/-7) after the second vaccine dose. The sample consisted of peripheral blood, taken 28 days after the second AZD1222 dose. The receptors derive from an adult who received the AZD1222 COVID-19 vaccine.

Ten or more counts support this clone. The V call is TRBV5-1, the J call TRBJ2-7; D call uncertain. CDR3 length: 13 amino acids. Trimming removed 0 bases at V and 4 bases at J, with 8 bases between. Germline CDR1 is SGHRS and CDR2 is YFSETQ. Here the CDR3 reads CASSLESGYEQYF. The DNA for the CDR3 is TGCGCCAGCAGCTTGGAGAGTGGATACGAGCAGTACTTC.

Here the CDR3 DNA reads TGTGCTAGCGGGACTGATCAAGAGACCCAGTACTTC. Amino acids: CASGTDQETQYF. This chain joins TRBV12-5 and TRBJ2-5; a possible D gene is TRBD2 (6 bases). CDR1 is LGHNT and CDR2 is FRNRAP in the germline V gene. Trimming left V 9 bases short and J 2 bases short, with 10 bases between. The CDR3 covers 12 residues.

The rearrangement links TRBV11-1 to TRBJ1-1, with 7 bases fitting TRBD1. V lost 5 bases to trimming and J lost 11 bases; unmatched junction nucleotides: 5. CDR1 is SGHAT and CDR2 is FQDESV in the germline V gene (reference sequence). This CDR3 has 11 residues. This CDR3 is CASSVVQGAFF. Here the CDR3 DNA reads TGTGCCAGCAGCGTCGTACAGGGGGCTTTCTTT.

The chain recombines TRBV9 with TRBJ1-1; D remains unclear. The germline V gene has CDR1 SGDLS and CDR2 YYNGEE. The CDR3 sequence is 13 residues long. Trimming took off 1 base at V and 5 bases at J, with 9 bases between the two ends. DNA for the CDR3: TGTGCCAGCAGCGTAAAGACGGGGACTGAAGCTTTCTTT. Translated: CASSVKTGTEAFF.

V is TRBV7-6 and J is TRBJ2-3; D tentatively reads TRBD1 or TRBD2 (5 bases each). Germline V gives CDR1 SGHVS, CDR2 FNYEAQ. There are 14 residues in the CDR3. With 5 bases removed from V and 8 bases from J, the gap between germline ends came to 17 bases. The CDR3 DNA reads TGTGCCAGCAGCACCGGGACCTCTCTTGGTACGCAGTATTTT. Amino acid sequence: CASSTGTSLGTQYF.

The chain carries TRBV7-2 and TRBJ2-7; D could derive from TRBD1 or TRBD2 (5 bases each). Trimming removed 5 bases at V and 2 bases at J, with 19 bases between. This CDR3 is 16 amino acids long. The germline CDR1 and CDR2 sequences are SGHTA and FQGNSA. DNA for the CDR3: TGTGCCAGCAGCCCGGATTATGGGACCGCGGCCTACGAGCAGTACTTC. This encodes CASSPDYGTAAYEQYF.

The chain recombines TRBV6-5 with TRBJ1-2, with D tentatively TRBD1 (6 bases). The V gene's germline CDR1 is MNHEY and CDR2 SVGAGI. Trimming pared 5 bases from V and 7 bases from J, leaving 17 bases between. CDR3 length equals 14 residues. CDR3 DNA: TGTGCCAGCAGTAGTTTGACAGGTCTGCTTGGCTACACCTTC. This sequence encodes CASSSLTGLLGYTF.

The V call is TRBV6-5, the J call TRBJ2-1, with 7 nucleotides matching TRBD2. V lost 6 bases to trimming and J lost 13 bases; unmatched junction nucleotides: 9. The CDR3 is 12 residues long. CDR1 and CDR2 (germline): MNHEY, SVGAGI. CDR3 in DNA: TGTGCCAGCAGATTCCCTGGGGGGGGACAGTTCTTC. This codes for CASRFPGGGQFF.

The CDR3 nucleotides read TGTGCCAGCAGCTTAGATCGGGGACAGGGTCGGCCTGAAGCTTTCTTT. Amino acid sequence: CASSLDRGQGRPEAFF. J is TRBJ1-1 and V is TRBV11-2; TRBD1 matches 9 bases. V shed 0 bases, J shed 6 bases, and the junction held 8 bases outside the gene matches. CDR3 length equals 16 residues. Germline V gene lookup returns CDR1 SGHAT and CDR2 FQNNGV.

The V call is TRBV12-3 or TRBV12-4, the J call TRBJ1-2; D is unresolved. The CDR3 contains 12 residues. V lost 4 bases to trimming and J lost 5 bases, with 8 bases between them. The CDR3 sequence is CASSWAAYGYTF. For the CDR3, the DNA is TGTGCCAGCAGTTGGGCAGCTTATGGCTACACCTTC.

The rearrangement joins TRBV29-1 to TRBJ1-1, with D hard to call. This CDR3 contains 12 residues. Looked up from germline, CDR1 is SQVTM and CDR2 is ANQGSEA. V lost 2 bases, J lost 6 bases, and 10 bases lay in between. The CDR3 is CSVEPRSPEAFF. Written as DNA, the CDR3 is TGCAGCGTTGAACCCAGAAGCCCTGAAGCTTTCTTT.

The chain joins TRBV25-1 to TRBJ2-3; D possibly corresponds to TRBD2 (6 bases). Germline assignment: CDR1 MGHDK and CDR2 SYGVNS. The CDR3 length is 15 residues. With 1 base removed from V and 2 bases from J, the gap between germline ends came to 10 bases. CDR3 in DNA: TGTGCCAGCAGTGAATCGGGGGAACTCACAGATACGCAGTATTTT. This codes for CASSESGELTDTQYF.

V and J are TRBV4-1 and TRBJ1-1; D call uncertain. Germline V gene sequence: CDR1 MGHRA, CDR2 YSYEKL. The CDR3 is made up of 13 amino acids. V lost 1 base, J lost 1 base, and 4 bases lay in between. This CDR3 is CASSQAGNTEAFF. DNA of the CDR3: TGCGCCAGCAGCCAAGCCGGGAACACTGAAGCTTTCTTT.

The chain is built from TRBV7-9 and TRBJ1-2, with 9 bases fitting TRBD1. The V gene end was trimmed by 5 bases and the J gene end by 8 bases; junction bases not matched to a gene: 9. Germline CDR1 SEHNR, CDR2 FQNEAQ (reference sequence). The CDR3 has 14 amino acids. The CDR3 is CASSLGQGIEGYTF. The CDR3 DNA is TGTGCCAGCAGCCTTGGACAGGGGATCGAGGGCTACACCTTC.